Listed below are T cell receptor beta chains from one sample, sequenced in a study of monozygotic twins with inflammatory bowel disease. TCRdb re-called the 5' RACE reads and gives one entry per CDR3 protein, without DNA. This sample's table has some 400,000 distinct CDR3 sequences. Source material: blood. The receptors originated from a human donor with ulcerative colitis or Crohn's disease, or a healthy co-twin of an affected twin (not recorded which). Each CDR3 is given with its conserved first and last residue. Fields, in order: J gene, V gene, CDR3 protein.

TRBJ2-5 | TRBV10-3 | CAIRTSGPQETQYF
TRBJ2-1 | TRBV11-3 | CASSLLFESGSYNEQFF
TRBJ2-1 | TRBV7-3 | CASSLQSPPSYNEQFF
TRBJ2-7 | TRBV20-1 | CSAIPGLAKSSTYEQYF
TRBJ1-1 | TRBV5-1 | CASSLVPTAINTEAFF
TRBJ1-3 | TRBV12-3/TRBV12-4 | CASSPYLSKVSGNTIYF
TRBJ1-2 | TRBV12-3/TRBV12-4 | CASSLVEGGGYTF
TRBJ2-1 | TRBV7-3 | CASSTPPGTSVGNEQFF
TRBJ2-2 | TRBV5-1 | CASSLATGRAGSDTGELFF
TRBJ2-3 | TRBV7-6 | CASSLTTSGGSDTQYF
TRBJ2-7 | TRBV20-1 | CSARMYYEQYF
TRBJ2-7 | TRBV7-2 | CASSRGSKYEQYF
TRBJ2-7 | TRBV19 | CASSRARDRNTYEQYF
TRBJ1-1 | TRBV5-1 | CASSLEEGLNTEAFF
TRBJ2-1 | TRBV7-2 | CASSFPAGLPPNEQFF
TRBJ1-5 | TRBV6-1 | CASSRTLGGQIGNQPQHF
TRBJ2-7 | TRBV3-1 | CASSQASGGYEQYF
TRBJ1-1 | TRBV19 | CASSSQRDTEAFF
TRBJ2-2 | TRBV11-3 | CASSLRVAGELFF
TRBJ1-2 | TRBV6-2/TRBV6-3 | CAIRAGRNYGYTF
TRBJ2-5 | TRBV11-3 | CASAHRNQETQYF
TRBJ2-3 | TRBV7-9 | CASSSLAGGPGDTQYF
TRBJ1-1 | TRBV27 | CASSFTRRDTEAFF
TRBJ2-1 | TRBV20-1 | CSALTWSSYNEQFF
TRBJ1-5 | TRBV5-8 | CASSQGRNQPQHF
TRBJ1-2 | TRBV7-2 | CASSLSYYGYTF
TRBJ1-1 | TRBV11-2 | CASSQLGGSGSAAFF
TRBJ1-2 | TRBV30 | CAWLRQGKAFGYTF
TRBJ1-6 | TRBV4-1 | CASSRDRGYNSPLHF
TRBJ2-7 | TRBV5-4 | CASSQGQPTTYEQYF
TRBJ1-1 | TRBV12-3/TRBV12-4 | CASSRDRMNTEAFF
TRBJ1-1 | TRBV19 | CASSMTGGGTEAFF
TRBJ1-5 | TRBV3-1 | CASSQDHGGNQPQHF
TRBJ2-2 | TRBV7-9 | CASSPVGVTGELFF
TRBJ1-1 | TRBV7-9 | CASSLTGAVTEAFF
TRBJ1-2 | TRBV30 | CAWSPPGLNYGYTF
TRBJ1-1 | TRBV5-1 | CASSLETALNTEAFF
TRBJ2-7 | TRBV7-6 | CASSFAGYGGRVYEQYF
TRBJ2-5 | TRBV7-2 | CASSLGVGRETQYF
TRBJ2-5 | TRBV15 | CATDPGTAKETQYF
TRBJ2-3 | TRBV24-1 | CATSDPRQGQGTDTQYF